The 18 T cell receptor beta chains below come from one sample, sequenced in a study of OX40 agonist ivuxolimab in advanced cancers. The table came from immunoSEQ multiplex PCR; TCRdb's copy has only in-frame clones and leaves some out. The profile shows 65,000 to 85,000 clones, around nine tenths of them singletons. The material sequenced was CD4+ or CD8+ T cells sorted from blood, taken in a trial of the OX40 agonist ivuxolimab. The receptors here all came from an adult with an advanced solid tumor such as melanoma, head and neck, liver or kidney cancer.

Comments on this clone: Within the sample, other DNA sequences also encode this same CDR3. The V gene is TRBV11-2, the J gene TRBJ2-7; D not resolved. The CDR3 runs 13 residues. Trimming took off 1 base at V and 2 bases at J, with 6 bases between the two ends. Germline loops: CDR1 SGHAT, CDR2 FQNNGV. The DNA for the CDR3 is TGTGCCAGCAGCTTAGGAACAGCCTACGAGCAGTACTTC. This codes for CASSLGTAYEQYF.

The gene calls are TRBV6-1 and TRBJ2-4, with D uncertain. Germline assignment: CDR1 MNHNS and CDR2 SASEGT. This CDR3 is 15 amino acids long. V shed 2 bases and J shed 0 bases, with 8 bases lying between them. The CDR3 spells CASSEWHLAKNIQYF. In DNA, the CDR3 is TGTGCCAGCAGTGAATGGCATCTAGCCAAAAACATTCAGTACTTC.

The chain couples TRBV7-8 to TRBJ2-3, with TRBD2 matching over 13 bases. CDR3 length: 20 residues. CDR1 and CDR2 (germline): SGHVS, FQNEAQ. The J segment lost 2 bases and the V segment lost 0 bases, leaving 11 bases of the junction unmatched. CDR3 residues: CASSLALAGGLLEDTDTQYF. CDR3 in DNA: TGTGCCAGCAGCTTAGCACTAGCGGGGGGGCTGTTAGAAGACACAGATACGCAGTATTTT.

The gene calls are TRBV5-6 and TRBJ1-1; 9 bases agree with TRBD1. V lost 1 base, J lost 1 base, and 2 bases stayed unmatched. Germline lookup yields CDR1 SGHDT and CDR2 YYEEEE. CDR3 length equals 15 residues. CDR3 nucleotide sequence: TGTGCCAGCAGCTTGTCGGGACAGGGGAACACTGAAGCTTTCTTT. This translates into CASSLSGQGNTEAFF.

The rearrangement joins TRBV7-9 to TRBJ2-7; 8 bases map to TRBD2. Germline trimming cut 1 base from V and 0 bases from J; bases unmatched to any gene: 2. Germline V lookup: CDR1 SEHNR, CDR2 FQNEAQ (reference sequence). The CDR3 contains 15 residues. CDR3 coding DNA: TGTGCCAGCAGCTTAGAGGGACTAGACTCCTACGAGCAGTACTTC. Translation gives CASSLEGLDSYEQYF.

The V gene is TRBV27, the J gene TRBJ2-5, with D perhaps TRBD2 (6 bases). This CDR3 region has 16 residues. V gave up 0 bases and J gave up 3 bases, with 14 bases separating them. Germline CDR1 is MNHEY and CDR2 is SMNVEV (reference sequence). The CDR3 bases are TGTGCCAGCAGTTTATCGCTCGGGGGTTGGAAAGAGACCCAGTACTTC. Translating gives CASSLSLGGWKETQYF.

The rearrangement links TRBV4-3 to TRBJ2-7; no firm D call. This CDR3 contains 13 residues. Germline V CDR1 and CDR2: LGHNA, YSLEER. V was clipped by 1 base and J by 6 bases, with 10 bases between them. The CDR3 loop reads CASSQADGAEQYF. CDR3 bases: TGCGCCAGCAGCCAAGCGGACGGAGCCGAGCAGTACTTC.

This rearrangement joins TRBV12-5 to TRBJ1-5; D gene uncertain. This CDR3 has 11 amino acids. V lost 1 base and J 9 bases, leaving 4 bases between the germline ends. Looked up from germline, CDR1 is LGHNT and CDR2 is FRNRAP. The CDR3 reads CASGLDGPQHF. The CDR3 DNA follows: TGTGCTAGTGGTTTGGACGGGCCCCAGCATTTT. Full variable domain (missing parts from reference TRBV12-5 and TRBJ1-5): DARVTQTPRHKVTEMGQEVTMRCQPILGHNTVFWYRQTMMQGLELLAYFRNRAPLDDSGMPKDRFSAEMPDATLATLKIQPSEPRDSAVYFCASGLDGPQHFGDGTRLSIL.

CDR3 sequence: CASSQYLLAGDRETQYF. As DNA, the CDR3 is TGTGCCAGCAGCCAATACCTACTAGCGGGGGATCGGGAGACCCAGTACTTC. The V call is TRBV7-8, the J call TRBJ2-5; 11 bases match TRBD2. V lost 5 bases, J lost 5 bases, and 13 bases stayed unmatched. The CDR3 extends over 17 amino acids. In germline, CDR1 is SGHVS, CDR2 FQNEAQ. Variable domain in full (rest from reference TRBV7-8 and TRBJ2-5): GAGVSQSPRYKVAKRGQDVALRCDPISGHVSLFWYQQALGQGPEFLTYFQNEAQLDKSGLPSDRFFAERPEGSVSTLKIQRTQQEDSAVYLCASSQYLLAGDRETQYFGPGTRLLVL.

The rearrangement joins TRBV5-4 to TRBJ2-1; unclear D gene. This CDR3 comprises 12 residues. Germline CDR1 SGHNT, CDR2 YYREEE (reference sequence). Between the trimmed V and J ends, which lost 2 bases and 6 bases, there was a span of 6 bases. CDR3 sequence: CASSFGSNEQFF. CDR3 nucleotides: TGTGCCAGCAGCTTTGGCAGCAATGAGCAGTTCTTC.

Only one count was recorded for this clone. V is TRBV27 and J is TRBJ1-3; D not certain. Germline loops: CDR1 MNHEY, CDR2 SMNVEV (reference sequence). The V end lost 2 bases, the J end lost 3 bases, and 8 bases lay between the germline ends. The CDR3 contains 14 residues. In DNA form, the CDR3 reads TGTGCCAGCAGTTTAATGGCAGTTGGAAACACCATATATTTT. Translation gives CASSLMAVGNTIYF.

The chain's CDR3 is CASSHSGGRETQYF. CDR3 nucleotides: TGTGCCAGCAGCCACTCAGGGGGCCGGGAGACCCAGTACTTC. The genes are TRBV5-4 and TRBJ2-5; TRBD1 agrees at 8 bases. CDR1 and CDR2 from the germline V gene are SGHNT and YYREEE (reference sequence). The length of the CDR3 is 14 residues. Trimming took 4 bases from V and 5 from J; bases not matched to a gene: 7.

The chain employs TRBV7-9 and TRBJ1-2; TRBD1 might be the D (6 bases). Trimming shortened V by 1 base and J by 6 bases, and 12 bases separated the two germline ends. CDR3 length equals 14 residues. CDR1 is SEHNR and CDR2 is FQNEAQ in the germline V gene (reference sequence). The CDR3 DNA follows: TGTGCCAGCAGCTTAGTGGCAGGGGCTGATGGCTACACCTTC. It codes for CASSLVAGADGYTF.

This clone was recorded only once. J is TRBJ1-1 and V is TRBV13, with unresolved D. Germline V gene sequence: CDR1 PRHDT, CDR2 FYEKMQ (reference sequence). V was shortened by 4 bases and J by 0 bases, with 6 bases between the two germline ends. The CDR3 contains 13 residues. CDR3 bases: TGTGCCAGCAGCTGGGAAGTGAACACTGAAGCTTTCTTT. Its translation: CASSWEVNTEAFF.

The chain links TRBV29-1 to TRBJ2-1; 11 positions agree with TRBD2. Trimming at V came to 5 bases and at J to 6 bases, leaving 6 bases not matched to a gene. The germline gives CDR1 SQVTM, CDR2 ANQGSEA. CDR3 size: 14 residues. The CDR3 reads CSVSSSGGANEQFF. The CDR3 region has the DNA TGCAGCGTTTCGAGTAGCGGGGGGGCCAATGAGCAGTTCTTC.

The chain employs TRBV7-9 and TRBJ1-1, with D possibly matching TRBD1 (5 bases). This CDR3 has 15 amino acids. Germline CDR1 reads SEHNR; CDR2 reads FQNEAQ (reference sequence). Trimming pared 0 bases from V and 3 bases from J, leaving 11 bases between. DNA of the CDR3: TGTGCCAGCAGCTTAGCAGCTGGGGGTTACACTGAAGCTTTCTTT. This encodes CASSLAAGGYTEAFF. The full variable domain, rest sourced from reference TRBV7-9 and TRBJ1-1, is DTGVSQNPRHKITKRGQNVTFRCDPISEHNRLYWYRQTLGQGPEFLTYFQNEAQLEKSRLLSDRFSAERPKGSFSTLEIQRTEQGDSAMYLCASSLAAGGYTEAFFGQGTRLTVV.

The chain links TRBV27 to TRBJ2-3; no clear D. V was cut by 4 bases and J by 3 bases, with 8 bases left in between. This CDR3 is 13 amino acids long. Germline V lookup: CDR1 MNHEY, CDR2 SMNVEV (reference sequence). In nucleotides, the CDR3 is TGTGCCAGCAGTTCACGACCTACAGATACGCAGTATTTT. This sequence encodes CASSSRPTDTQYF.

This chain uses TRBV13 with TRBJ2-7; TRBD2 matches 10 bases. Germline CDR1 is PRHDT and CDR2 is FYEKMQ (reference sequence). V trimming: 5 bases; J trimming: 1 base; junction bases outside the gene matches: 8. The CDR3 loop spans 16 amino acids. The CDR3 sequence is CASSTSSGGPSYEQYF. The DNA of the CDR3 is TGTGCCAGCAGCACCTCTAGCGGGGGCCCTTCCTACGAGCAGTACTTC.